Listed here are 24 T cell receptor beta chains from one sample, sequenced in a study of control samples from healthy donors and cancer patients. Measured with immunoSEQ multiplex PCR; TCRdb has only the in-frame clones, and not every one. The table records roughly 130,000 clones, 85% to 95% of them present only once. The sample comprised PBMCs. These receptor sequences come from a man in his fifties with head and neck cancer.

This clone was counted once. The chain carries TRBV7-9 and TRBJ1-2; tentatively, D is TRBD1 (5 bases). Trimming shortened V by 1 base and J by 6 bases, and 15 bases separated the two germline ends. The CDR3 spans 15 residues. Germline V lookup: CDR1 SEHNR, CDR2 FQNEAQ (reference sequence). CDR3: CASSLVLGAGDGYTF. The CDR3 region has the DNA TGTGCCAGCAGCTTAGTATTAGGAGCGGGGGATGGCTACACCTTC. The full variable domain, its missing parts supplied by reference TRBV7-9 and TRBJ1-2, is DTGVSQNPRHKITKRGQNVTFRCDPISEHNRLYWYRQTLGQGPEFLTYFQNEAQLEKSRLLSDRFSAERPKGSFSTLEIQRTEQGDSAMYLCASSLVLGAGDGYTFGSGTRLTVV.

This clone was detected only once. In DNA form, the CDR3 reads TGTGCCAGCAGTCAGGGGTGGAACACTGAAGCTTTCTTT. Protein product: CASSQGWNTEAFF. The J gene is TRBJ1-1, the V gene TRBV6-2 or TRBV6-3; D may be TRBD1 (6 bases). Germline-derived CDR1 and CDR2 are MNHEY and SVGEGT. Trimming shortened V by 5 bases and J by 1 base, and 8 bases separated the two germline ends. This CDR3 is built from 13 residues.

The chain recombines TRBV14 with TRBJ2-5, with 8 nucleotides matching TRBD2. The J segment lost 5 bases and the V segment lost 4 bases, leaving 9 bases of the junction unmatched. This CDR3 has 15 amino acids. CDR1 is SGHDN and CDR2 is FVKESK in the germline V gene. CDR3 bases: TGTGCCAGCAGCCCTTGGACTAGCCGGGAGGAGACCCAGTACTTC. Translated: CASSPWTSREETQYF.

This rearrangement joins TRBV7-2 to TRBJ2-1; D gene uncertain. The CDR3 is 15 amino acids. Looked up from germline, CDR1 is SGHTA and CDR2 is FQGNSA. Trimming removed 0 bases from V and 2 bases from J, with 8 bases in between. Here the CDR3 reads CASSLAANTYNEQFF. CDR3 bases: TGTGCCAGCAGCTTAGCAGCGAACACCTACAATGAGCAGTTCTTC.

This clone was counted a single time. This chain uses TRBV6-4 with TRBJ2-1; tentative D call: TRBD1 (6 bases). Trimming cost V 5 bases and J 0 bases, with 11 bases left between them. The CDR3 is 15 amino acids. Germline CDR1 and CDR2: MRHNA and SNTAGT. CDR3 loop: CASSRTESSYNEQFF. CDR3 in DNA: TGTGCCAGCAGTCGGACAGAGAGCTCCTACAATGAGCAGTTCTTC.

The V call is TRBV11-2, the J call TRBJ1-1; D ambiguous. The CDR3 is 17 residues long. The ends were cut back, 0 bases at V and 4 bases at J, with 18 bases in the middle. From germline, CDR1 is SGHAT and CDR2 FQNNGV. The chain's CDR3 is CASSLDPRVGPATEAFF. The CDR3 DNA is TGTGCCAGCAGCTTAGATCCGAGGGTGGGTCCGGCCACTGAAGCTTTCTTT.

The gene calls are TRBV7-8 and TRBJ1-5; D is unclear. The germline V gene has CDR1 SGHVS and CDR2 FQNEAQ. V was shortened by 2 bases and J by 2 bases, with 13 bases between the two germline ends. The CDR3 contains 16 residues. The CDR3 sequence: CASSLFALGGNQPQHF. For the CDR3, the DNA is TGTGCCAGCAGCTTATTCGCCCTTGGGGGCAATCAGCCCCAGCATTTT.

CDR3 protein: CASSLVPRGVNEQFF. In nucleotides, the CDR3 is TGTGCCAGCAGCTTAGTACCCAGGGGGGTGAATGAGCAGTTCTTC. This chain uses TRBV11-2 with TRBJ2-1, with D tentatively TRBD1 (7 bases). The CDR3 is made up of 15 amino acids. The germline CDR1 and CDR2 sequences are SGHAT and FQNNGV. With 1 base removed from V and 7 bases from J, the gap between germline ends came to 14 bases.

This chain joins TRBV7-2 and TRBJ1-5, with TRBD1 matching 7 bases. V shed 0 bases, J shed 0 bases, and the junction held 5 bases outside the gene matches. This CDR3 has 17 amino acids. The germline CDR1 and CDR2 sequences are SGHTA and FQGNSA. CDR3 nucleotide sequence: TGTGCCAGCAGCTTAGCGGGACAGCTATATAGCAATCAGCCCCAGCATTTT. This sequence encodes CASSLAGQLYSNQPQHF.

The chain recombines TRBV18 with TRBJ1-2; unclear D gene. V was trimmed by 4 bases and J by 1 base, leaving 10 bases between them. Germline V lookup: CDR1 KGHSH, CDR2 LQKENI. This CDR3 is built from 14 residues. This CDR3 is CASSQENFNYGYTF. The CDR3 region has the DNA TGTGCCAGCTCACAGGAGAATTTTAACTATGGCTACACCTTC.

J is TRBJ2-7 and V is TRBV11-2, with D uncertain. This CDR3 is 11 amino acids long. V lost 3 bases to trimming and J lost 6 bases, with 6 bases between them. Germline-derived CDR1 and CDR2 are SGHAT and FQNNGV. The CDR3 reads CASSFTSEQYF. Here the CDR3 DNA reads TGTGCCAGCAGCTTTACCTCCGAGCAGTACTTC.

This chain joins TRBV6-5 and TRBJ1-5, with D unresolved. This CDR3 region has 13 residues. Looked up from germline, CDR1 is MNHEY and CDR2 is SVGAGI. Trimming removed 6 bases from V and 2 bases from J, with 8 bases in between. For the CDR3, the DNA is TGTGCCAGCAGGTCCCTTCGCAATCAGCCCCAGCATTTT. Its protein product is CASRSLRNQPQHF.

V usage is TRBV21-1 and J usage is TRBJ2-7; TRBD2 is the table's D call, not checked against the DNA. TRBV21-1 is assigned pseudogene status. The CDR3 has 15 residues. The CDR3 DNA reads TGTGCCAGCAGCGCGGGGACGGGGAGAAGCTACGAGCAGTACTTC. Its translation is CASSAGTGRSYEQYF.

V is TRBV4-3 and J is TRBJ1-2; TRBD1 is a possible D gene (5 bases). Trimming took off 4 bases at V and 6 bases at J, with 15 bases between the two ends. The CDR3 consists of 14 residues. The germline gives CDR1 LGHNA, CDR2 YSLEER. CDR3 sequence: CASSRLGGGDGYTF. In DNA, the CDR3 is TGCGCCAGCAGCCGGCTGGGCGGGGGAGATGGCTACACCTTC.

The chain combines TRBV6-5 with TRBJ2-1; D perhaps matches TRBD1 (5 bases). This CDR3 has 13 amino acids. The germline V and J ends were trimmed by 7 bases and 1 base, with 8 bases remaining between them. Germline values: CDR1 MNHEY, CDR2 SVGAGI. The CDR3 protein is CASKGISYNEQFF. The DNA for the CDR3 is TGTGCCAGCAAGGGGATTTCCTACAATGAGCAGTTCTTC.

The V call is TRBV28, the J call TRBJ2-3, with 7 bases fitting TRBD2. Germline lookup yields CDR1 MDHEN and CDR2 SYDVKM. CDR3 length: 13 amino acids. J gave up 7 bases and V 6 bases, and 7 bases lay outside the gene matches. The CDR3 DNA sequence: TGTGCCAGCAGCGGGACTACCGATCATACGCAGTATTTT. This sequence encodes CASSGTTDHTQYF.

The chain links TRBV7-2 to TRBJ1-1; D might be TRBD1 (6 bases). Germline V gene sequence: CDR1 SGHTA, CDR2 FQGNSA. This CDR3 has 15 amino acids. V was clipped by 0 bases and J by 3 bases, with 11 bases between them. CDR3 residues: CASSLAGGLDTEAFF. Here the CDR3 DNA reads TGTGCCAGCAGCTTAGCTGGGGGGCTCGACACTGAAGCTTTCTTT.

The gene calls are TRBV28 and TRBJ2-5; D may be TRBD2 (5 bases). The length of the CDR3 is 13 residues. Between the trimmed V and J ends, which lost 4 bases and 10 bases, there was a span of 16 bases. CDR1 and CDR2 from the germline V gene are MDHEN and SYDVKM. CDR3 residues: CASSSTIPQSQYF. The CDR3 coding sequence is TGTGCCAGCAGTTCGACTATTCCTCAGAGCCAGTACTTC. Full variable domain (remainder filled in from reference TRBV28 and TRBJ2-5): DVKVTQSSRYLVKRTGEKVFLECVQDMDHENMFWYRQDPGLGLRLIYFSYDVKMKEKGDIPEGYSVSREKKERFSLILESASTNQTSMYLCASSSTIPQSQYFGPGTRLLVL.

As for this clone: A read error may account for a junction end that differs from germline. The chain couples TRBV12-3 or TRBV12-4 to TRBJ2-6, with TRBD2 as a possible D gene (5 bases). This CDR3 comprises 13 residues. CDR3: CASSSIGRNLANF. CDR3 bases: TGTGCCAGCAGTTCTATAGGACGTAATTTAGCGAATTTC.

A word on this clone: An end of the junction differs from the germline gene, which may be a read error. The rearrangement links TRBV9 to TRBJ2-7, with D possibly being TRBD2 (6 bases). CDR1 and CDR2 (germline): SGDLS, YYNGEE. There are 12 residues in the CDR3. CDR3 region: CASSVARGGRGF. CDR3 in DNA: TGTGCCAGCAGCGTAGCCCGGGGCGGGCGGGGCTTC.

This clone is judged medium-sized (0.01 to 0.1%). The gene calls are TRBV19 and TRBJ1-5; 7 bases are a match to TRBD1. V gave up 0 bases and J gave up 4 bases; unmatched junction bases: 3. This CDR3 comprises 15 residues. From germline, CDR1 is LNHDA and CDR2 SQIVND (reference sequence). The CDR3 reads CASSIDRGKNQPQHF. In DNA form, the CDR3 reads TGTGCCAGTAGTATAGACAGGGGGAAAAATCAGCCCCAGCATTTT. Combining the CDR3 with reference TRBV19 and TRBJ1-5 gives the whole variable domain DGGITQSPKYLFRKEGQNVTLSCEQNLNHDAMYWYRQDPGQGLRLIYYSQIVNDFQKGDIAEGYSVSREKKESFPLTVTSAQKNPTAFYLCASSIDRGKNQPQHFGDGTRLSIL.

The chain carries TRBV4-3 and TRBJ2-7, with D perhaps TRBD2 (6 bases). V dropped 1 base and J dropped 0 bases, with 13 bases sitting between them. CDR1 LGHNA and CDR2 YSLEER come from the germline V gene. The CDR3 runs 16 residues. The chain's CDR3 is CASSQGSGGSSYEQYF. The CDR3 nucleotides are TGCGCCAGCAGCCAAGGTTCCGGGGGAAGCTCCTACGAGCAGTACTTC.

The gene calls are TRBV30 and TRBJ2-3; the D is unclear. The germline V gene has CDR1 GTSNPN and CDR2 SVGIG (reference sequence). The V gene lost 0 bases and the J gene lost 7 bases, with 8 bases spanning the gap. The CDR3 is 12 residues long. The CDR3 loop is CAWSVNRYTQYF. The CDR3 coding sequence is TGTGCCTGGAGTGTAAACCGCTATACGCAGTATTTT.

V gene TRBV9 combines with J gene TRBJ1-1; TRBD1 matches at 8 bases. CDR1 is SGDLS, CDR2 YYNGEE, per germline. V lost 0 bases, J lost 0 bases, and 7 bases stayed unmatched. CDR3 length: 17 residues. Here the CDR3 DNA reads TGTGCCAGCAGCGTAGGAGGACAGGGTCAGATGAACACTGAAGCTTTCTTT. Amino acids: CASSVGGQGQMNTEAFF.